The next 26 T cell receptor beta chains were all read from a single sample in a study of shared clonotypes between healthy human individuals. Data came from immunoSEQ multiplex PCR; TCRdb stores just in-frame clones and leaves some out. The sample has about 2 million clones; less than 95% are singletons. The naive CD8 population came from CD45RO-negative cells selected for CCR7, without terminally differentiated effector memory CD45RA+ cells. Sequencing was carried out using naive CD8+ T cells sorted from blood. These receptors were obtained from a man between 18 and 35 years old in good health.

The chain uses TRBV7-9 and TRBJ2-5; weak D call: TRBD1 (6 bases). Trimming removed 5 bases at V and 5 bases at J, with 15 bases between. The CDR3 is 14 residues long. The germline CDR1 and CDR2 sequences are SEHNR and FQNEAQ (reference sequence). The CDR3 region has the DNA TGTGCCAGCAGCCATGACGCAGGGGCTGAGACCCAGTACTTC. It encodes CASSHDAGAETQYF.

The rearrangement uses TRBV4-3 and TRBJ2-2; weak D call: TRBD2 (5 bases). From germline, CDR1 is LGHNA and CDR2 YSLEER. Deletions cut 3 bases from V and 4 bases from J, with 9 bases between. This CDR3 comprises 14 residues. The CDR3 region is CASSHPGSTGELFF. The CDR3 coding sequence is TGCGCCAGCAGCCACCCGGGGTCCACCGGGGAGCTGTTTTTT.

V usage is TRBV27 and J usage is TRBJ2-7, with TRBD1 as a possible D gene (6 bases). The CDR3 length is 15 residues. V lost 3 bases to trimming and J lost 6 bases, with 18 bases between them. Germline V gene sequence: CDR1 MNHEY, CDR2 SMNVEV (reference sequence). The CDR3 coding sequence is TGTGCCAGCAGTTTTATTGGGGGCTCGTATAGCGAGCAGTACTTC. Its protein is CASSFIGGSYSEQYF.

Regarding this clone: Relative to the germline gene, one junction end is altered; a read error may explain this. V is TRBV9 and J is TRBJ2-1; D is unresolved. Germline CDR1 is SGDLS and CDR2 is YYNGEE. The CDR3 is 15 amino acids. The CDR3 loop is CASSVTPGGYDEQFF. CDR3 DNA sequence: TGTGCCAGCAGCGTAACACCGGGTGGCTACGATGAGCAGTTCTTC.

The chain has TRBV5-5 and TRBJ2-1, with TRBD2 matching 9 bases. CDR3 length equals 16 residues. Trimming at V came to 4 bases and at J to 2 bases, leaving 7 bases not matched to a gene. Per germline, CDR1 SGHKS and CDR2 YYEKEE (reference sequence). The CDR3 DNA follows: TGTGCCAGCAGCAATCCTAGCGGGGACCCCTACAATGAGCAGTTCTTC. It yields the protein CASSNPSGDPYNEQFF.

The chain links TRBV30 to TRBJ2-3; perhaps TRBD1 as D (5 bases). The V gene lost 5 bases and the J gene lost 14 bases, with 14 bases spanning the gap. Per germline, CDR1 GTSNPN and CDR2 SVGIG (reference sequence). CDR3 size: 10 residues. CDR3: CAWEQGFWYF. For the CDR3, the DNA is TGTGCCTGGGAGCAGGGCTTCTGGTATTTT. The full variable domain, rest sourced from reference TRBV30 and TRBJ2-3, is SQTIHQWPATLVQPVGSPLSLECTVEGTSNPNLYWYRQAAGRGLQLLFYSVGIGQISSEVPQNLSASRPQDRQFILSSKKLLLSDSGFYLCAWEQGFWYFGPGTRLTVL.

A single count supports this clone. The chain is built from TRBV6-1 and TRBJ2-1, with D hard to call. The germline gives CDR1 MNHNS, CDR2 SASEGT. Trimming cost V 5 bases and J 6 bases, with 5 bases left between them. The CDR3 runs to 11 residues. CDR3 nucleotide sequence: TGTGCCAGCAGTTACATCAATGAGCAGTTCTTC. Amino acids: CASSYINEQFF.

This chain links TRBV18 with TRBJ1-1; perhaps TRBD1 as D (5 bases). This CDR3 contains 17 residues. Germline values: CDR1 KGHSH, CDR2 LQKENI. V was clipped by 5 bases and J by 4 bases, with 23 bases between them. CDR3 sequence: CASSAGHLSRVSTEAFF. CDR3 nucleotides: TGTGCCAGCTCAGCAGGACACCTGAGCCGAGTTAGCACTGAAGCTTTCTTT. Full variable domain (remainder filled in from reference TRBV18 and TRBJ1-1): NAGVMQNPRHLVRRRGQEARLRCSPMKGHSHVYWYRQLPEEGLKFMVYLQKENIIDESGMPKERFSAEFPKEGPSILRIQQVVRGDSAAYFCASSAGHLSRVSTEAFFGQGTRLTVV.

This clone was picked up one time. This chain uses TRBV28 with TRBJ2-5, with 8 bases aligning to TRBD2. This CDR3 has 16 amino acids. Germline V gives CDR1 MDHEN, CDR2 SYDVKM. V lost 6 bases to trimming and J lost 7 bases; unmatched junction nucleotides: 16. The CDR3 region has the DNA TGTGCCAGCAGCCGCCGGGGACTAGGGGTCCTGGGGACCCAGTACTTC. This encodes CASSRRGLGVLGTQYF.

The rearrangement uses TRBV13 and TRBJ1-2; 9 nucleotides align to TRBD1. The V gene end was trimmed by 5 bases and the J gene end by 3 bases; junction bases not matched to a gene: 7. Germline V lookup: CDR1 PRHDT, CDR2 FYEKMQ (reference sequence). The CDR3 is 15 residues long. In DNA form, the CDR3 reads TGTGCCAGCAGCCTCCGGGACAGGGTGCACTATGGCTACACCTTC. This translates into CASSLRDRVHYGYTF.

In the case of this clone: This sample also contains other DNA sequences that code for the same CDR3. The J gene is TRBJ2-7, the V gene TRBV27; TRBD1 matches at 7 bases. Germline V gene data show CDR1 as MNHEY and CDR2 as SMNVEV (reference sequence). Unmatched junction bases numbered 5, after V lost 5 bases and J lost 1 base. The CDR3 has 14 residues. CDR3 coding DNA: TGTGCCAGCAGTCCTCGGGACAGATCCTACGAGCAGTACTTC. Amino acids: CASSPRDRSYEQYF.

The V call is TRBV13, the J call TRBJ2-5; D is unclear. The CDR3 extends over 12 amino acids. Trimming removed 5 bases from V and 5 bases from J, with 9 bases in between. In germline, CDR1 is PRHDT, CDR2 FYEKMQ (reference sequence). The CDR3 loop is CASSRIGETQYF. CDR3 nucleotides: TGTGCCAGCAGCCGGATCGGGGAGACCCAGTACTTC.

The rearrangement uses TRBV6-1 and TRBJ1-3; D is possibly TRBD1 (5 bases). CDR3 length equals 15 residues. The germline gives CDR1 MNHNS, CDR2 SASEGT. The V end lost 6 bases, the J end lost 0 bases, and 12 bases lay between the germline ends. The CDR3 is CASSPTEISGNTIYF. CDR3 in DNA: TGTGCCAGCAGCCCGACAGAAATCTCTGGAAACACCATATATTTT.

The chain recombines TRBV19 with TRBJ2-1; D is uncertain. This CDR3 comprises 13 residues. The ends were cut back, 5 bases at V and 4 bases at J, with 9 bases in the middle. Per the germline V gene, CDR1 is LNHDA and CDR2 is SQIVND (reference sequence). The CDR3 protein is CASSSRSYNEQFF. Written as DNA, the CDR3 is TGTGCCAGTAGTTCTCGGTCTTACAATGAGCAGTTCTTC.

J is TRBJ2-1 and V is TRBV18; D not certain. V was clipped by 2 bases and J by 2 bases, with 16 bases between them. Germline V gene sequence: CDR1 KGHSH, CDR2 LQKENI. CDR3 size: 17 residues. The CDR3 sequence: CASSPEAVINPYNEQFF. For the CDR3, the DNA is TGTGCCAGCTCACCAGAGGCGGTAATTAACCCCTACAATGAGCAGTTCTTC.

The V call is TRBV18, the J call TRBJ2-7, with 9 bases lining up with TRBD1. Unmatched junction bases numbered 7, after V lost 4 bases and J lost 3 bases. Germline V gene lookup returns CDR1 KGHSH and CDR2 LQKENI. This CDR3 comprises 15 residues. The CDR3 bases are TGTGCCAGCTCACGAGGACAGGGGTCATTCTACGAGCAGTACTTC. This gives the protein CASSRGQGSFYEQYF.

This chain joins TRBV5-4 and TRBJ2-1; TRBD1 matches 10 bases. The CDR3 consists of 15 residues. The germline CDR1 and CDR2 sequences are SGHNT and YYREEE (reference sequence). The V gene end was trimmed by 2 bases and the J gene end by 8 bases; junction bases not matched to a gene: 7. Here the CDR3 DNA reads TGTGCCAGCAGCTTCCGGGACAGGGGTTTCGATGAGCAGTTCTTC. This gives the protein CASSFRDRGFDEQFF. Variable domain in full (rest from reference TRBV5-4 and TRBJ2-1): ETGVTQSPTHLIKTRGQQVTLRCSSQSGHNTVSWYQQALGQGPQFIFQYYREEENGRGNFPPRFSGLQFPNYSSELNVNALELDDSALYLCASSFRDRGFDEQFFGPGTRLTVL.

The chain carries TRBV4-1 and TRBJ2-1; weak D call: TRBD2 (5 bases). CDR3 length: 16 residues. The germline CDR1 and CDR2 sequences are MGHRA and YSYEKL. V lost 6 bases to trimming and J lost 0 bases, with 15 bases between them. CDR3 nucleotide sequence: TGCGCCAGCAGTCCCTTCGGGGAGAGCTCCTACAATGAGCAGTTCTTC. It is translated as CASSPFGESSYNEQFF.

The chain links TRBV11-2 to TRBJ1-1; D not resolved. Germline loops: CDR1 SGHAT, CDR2 FQNNGV. The CDR3 consists of 15 residues. Between the trimmed V and J ends, which lost 0 bases and 2 bases, there was a span of 10 bases. CDR3 in amino acids: CASSLESGVNTEAFF. The CDR3 bases are TGTGCCAGCAGCTTAGAGTCGGGAGTAAACACTGAAGCTTTCTTT.

This chain joins TRBV9 and TRBJ1-2, with 7 bases aligning to TRBD1. CDR1 SGDLS and CDR2 YYNGEE come from the germline V gene. V was pared by 4 bases and J by 8 bases, with 2 bases of the junction left unmatched. This CDR3 is 11 amino acids long. The CDR3 here is CASSLQGGYTF. The CDR3 DNA is TGTGCCAGCAGCTTACAGGGGGGCTACACCTTC.

V is TRBV28 and J is TRBJ2-7, with D unclear. There are 13 residues in the CDR3. Trimming cost V 8 bases and J 3 bases, with 14 bases left between them. Germline CDR1 is MDHEN and CDR2 is SYDVKM. The CDR3, as DNA: TGTGCCAGCGAAAATCCGTCCCACTACGAGCAGTACTTC. Translated: CASENPSHYEQYF.

This rearrangement joins TRBV4-1 to TRBJ2-6; D is undetermined. The CDR3 spans 16 residues. V dropped 5 bases and J dropped 1 base, with 12 bases sitting between them. Germline V lookup: CDR1 MGHRA, CDR2 YSYEKL. The CDR3 sequence: CASSSAGESGANVLTF. The CDR3 coding sequence is TGCGCCAGCAGCTCAGCAGGAGAATCTGGGGCCAACGTCCTGACTTTC.

This chain connects TRBV6-1 to TRBJ2-7; tentatively, D is TRBD1 (5 bases). Germline assignment: CDR1 MNHNS and CDR2 SASEGT. V lost 7 bases and J lost 3, with 10 bases in between. The CDR3 extends over 12 amino acids. Here the CDR3 DNA reads TGTGCCAGCACCCTCGACAGCTACGAGCAGTACTTC. Translation gives CASTLDSYEQYF.

V gene TRBV5-1 combines with J gene TRBJ1-1; D ambiguous. Germline CDR1 and CDR2: SGHRS and YFSETQ. The V gene lost 2 bases and the J gene lost 5 bases, with 10 bases spanning the gap. CDR3 length: 13 residues. CDR3 protein: CASSFGSPTEAFF. DNA for the CDR3: TGCGCCAGCAGCTTTGGCAGCCCTACTGAAGCTTTCTTT. The variable domain in full, with the rest retrieved from reference TRBV5-1 and TRBJ1-1, is KAGVTQTPRYLIKTRGQQVTLSCSPISGHRSVSWYQQTPGQGLQFLFEYFSETQRNKGNFPGRFSGRQFSNSRSEMNVSTLELGDSALYLCASSFGSPTEAFFGQGTRLTVV.

The rearrangement uses TRBV5-6 and TRBJ1-5, with D unresolved. Germline CDR1 reads SGHDT; CDR2 reads YYEEEE. Between the trimmed V and J ends, which lost 0 bases and 2 bases, there was a span of 9 bases. The CDR3 runs 15 residues. The CDR3 DNA sequence: TGTGCCAGCAGCTTGGGGGAGATCGGCAATCAGCCCCAGCATTTT. This codes for CASSLGEIGNQPQHF.

The chain uses TRBV9 and TRBJ1-1, with D unresolved. The CDR3 has 13 residues. V lost 6 bases and J 3 bases, leaving 12 bases between the germline ends. Germline V gene lookup returns CDR1 SGDLS and CDR2 YYNGEE. CDR3 loop: CASKGSYDTEAFF. CDR3 nucleotides: TGTGCCAGCAAAGGGTCTTACGACACTGAAGCTTTCTTT.